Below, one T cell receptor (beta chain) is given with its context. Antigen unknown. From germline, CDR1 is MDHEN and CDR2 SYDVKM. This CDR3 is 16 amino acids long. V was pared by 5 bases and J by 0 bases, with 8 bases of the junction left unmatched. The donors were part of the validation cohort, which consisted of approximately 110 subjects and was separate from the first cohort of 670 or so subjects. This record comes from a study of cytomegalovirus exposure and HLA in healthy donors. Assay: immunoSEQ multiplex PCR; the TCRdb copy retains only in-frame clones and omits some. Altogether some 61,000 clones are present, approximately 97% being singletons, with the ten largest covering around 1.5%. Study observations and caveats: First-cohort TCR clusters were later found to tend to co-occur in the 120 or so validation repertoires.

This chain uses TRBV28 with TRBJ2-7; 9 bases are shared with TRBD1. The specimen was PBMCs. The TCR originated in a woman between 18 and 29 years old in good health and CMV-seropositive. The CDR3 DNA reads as TGTGCCAGCAGTATAACCGGGACAGGGTTCTCCTACGAGCAGTACTTC. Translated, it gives CASSITGTGFSYEQYF.